This T cell receptor (beta chain) was identified in a study of lymphopenia after photon versus proton radiotherapy. Study observations and caveats: Better survival with proton therapy was suggested as possible, not demonstrated. A bigger post-nadir fall in TCR diversity correlated inversely with survival time in deceased patients. Photon-treated patients lost naive T cells and TCR diversity; proton-treated stayed stable. After the lymphocyte nadir, photon-treated repertoires showed oligoclonal expansion, especially of CD8+ Temra cells.

Assay: immunoSEQ multiplex PCR; the TCRdb copy retains only in-frame clones and omits some. The sample gives fewer than 20,000 clones, 92% of which show up once; approximately 1.5% is in the top ten. From germline, CDR1 is LNHDA and CDR2 SQIVND (reference sequence). This CDR3 region has 15 residues. Trimming removed 5 bases from V and 4 bases from J; junction bases left unmatched: 5. A word on this clone: Its target is unknown.

This sequence originates from a woman in her thirties or forties with cholangiocarcinoma. V is TRBV19 and J is TRBJ1-5; 10 bases agree with TRBD1. Source: peripheral blood, taken from a patient treated with photon-based radiotherapy. The CDR3 nucleotides read TGTGCCAGTAGTGAGGGACAGGGGTTAAATCAGCCCCAGCATTTT. Translated, it gives CASSEGQGLNQPQHF.